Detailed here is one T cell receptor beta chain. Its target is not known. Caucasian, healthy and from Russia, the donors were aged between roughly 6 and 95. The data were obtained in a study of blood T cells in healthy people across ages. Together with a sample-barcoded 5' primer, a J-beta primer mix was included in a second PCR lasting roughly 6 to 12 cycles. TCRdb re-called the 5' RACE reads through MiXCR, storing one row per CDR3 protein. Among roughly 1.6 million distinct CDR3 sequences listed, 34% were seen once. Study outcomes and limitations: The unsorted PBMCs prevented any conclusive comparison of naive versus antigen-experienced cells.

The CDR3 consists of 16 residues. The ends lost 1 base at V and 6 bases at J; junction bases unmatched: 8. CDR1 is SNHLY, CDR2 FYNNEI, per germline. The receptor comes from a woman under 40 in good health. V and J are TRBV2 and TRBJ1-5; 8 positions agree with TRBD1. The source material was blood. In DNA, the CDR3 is TGTGCCAGCAGTGAAGATTGGACAGGGAGAGGTCAGCCCCAGCATTTT. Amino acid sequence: CASSEDWTGRGQPQHF.